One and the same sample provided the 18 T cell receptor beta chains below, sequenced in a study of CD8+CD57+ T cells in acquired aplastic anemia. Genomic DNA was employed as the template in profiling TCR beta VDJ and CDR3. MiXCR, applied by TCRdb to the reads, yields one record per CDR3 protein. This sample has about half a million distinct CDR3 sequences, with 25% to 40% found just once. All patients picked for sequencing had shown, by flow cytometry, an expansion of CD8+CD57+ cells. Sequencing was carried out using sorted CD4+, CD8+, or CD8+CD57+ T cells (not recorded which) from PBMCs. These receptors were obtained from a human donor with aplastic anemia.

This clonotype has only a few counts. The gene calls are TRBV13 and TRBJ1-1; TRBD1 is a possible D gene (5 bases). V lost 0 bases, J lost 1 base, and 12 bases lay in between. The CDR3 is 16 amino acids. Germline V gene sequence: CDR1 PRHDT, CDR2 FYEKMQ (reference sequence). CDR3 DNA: TGTGCCAGCAGCTTAGGCCGGGGTCAGGGGAACACTGAAGCTTTCTTT. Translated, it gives CASSLGRGQGNTEAFF.

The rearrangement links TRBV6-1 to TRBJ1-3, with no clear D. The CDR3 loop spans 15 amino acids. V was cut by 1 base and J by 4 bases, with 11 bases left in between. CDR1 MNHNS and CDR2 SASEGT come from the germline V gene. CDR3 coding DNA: TGTGCCAGCAGTGAAGGATTCCGAGGGGGAAACACCATATATTTT. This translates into CASSEGFRGGNTIYF.

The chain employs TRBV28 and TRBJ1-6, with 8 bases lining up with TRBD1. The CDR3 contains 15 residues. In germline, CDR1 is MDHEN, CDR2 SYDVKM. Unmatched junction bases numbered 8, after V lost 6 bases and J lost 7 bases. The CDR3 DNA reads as TGTGCCAGCAGCCTCCCCCGACAGGGGAATTCACCCCTCCACTTT. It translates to CASSLPRQGNSPLHF. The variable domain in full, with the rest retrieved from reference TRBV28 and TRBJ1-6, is DVKVTQSSRYLVKRTGEKVFLECVQDMDHENMFWYRQDPGLGLRLIYFSYDVKMKEKGDIPEGYSVSREKKERFSLILESASTNQTSMYLCASSLPRQGNSPLHFGNGTRLTVT.

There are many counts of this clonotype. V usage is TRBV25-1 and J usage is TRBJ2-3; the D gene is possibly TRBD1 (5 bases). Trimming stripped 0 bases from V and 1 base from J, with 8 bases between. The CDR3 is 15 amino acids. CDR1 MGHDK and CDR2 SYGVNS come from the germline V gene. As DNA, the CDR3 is TGTGCCAGCAGTGAATATGGGGCACGCACAGATACGCAGTATTTT. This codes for CASSEYGARTDTQYF. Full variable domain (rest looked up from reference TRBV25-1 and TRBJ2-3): EADIYQTPRYLVIGTGKKITLECSQTMGHDKMYWYQQDPGMELHLIHYSYGVNSTEKGDLSSESTVSRIRTEHFPLTLESARPSHTSQYLCASSEYGARTDTQYFGPGTRLTVL.

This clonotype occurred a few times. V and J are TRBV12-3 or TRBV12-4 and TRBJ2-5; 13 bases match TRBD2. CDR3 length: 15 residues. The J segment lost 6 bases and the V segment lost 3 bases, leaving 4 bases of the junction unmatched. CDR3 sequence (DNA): TGTGCCAGCAGTTTGGGGACTAGCGGGAAAAAGACCCAGTACTTC. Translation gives CASSLGTSGKKTQYF.

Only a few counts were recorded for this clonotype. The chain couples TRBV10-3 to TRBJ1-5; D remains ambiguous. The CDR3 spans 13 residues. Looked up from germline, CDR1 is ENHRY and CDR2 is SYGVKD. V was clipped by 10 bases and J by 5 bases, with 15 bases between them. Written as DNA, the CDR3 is TGTGCCAGCGCAGAGGTACGAGATCAGCCCCAGCATTTT. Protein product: CASAEVRDQPQHF.

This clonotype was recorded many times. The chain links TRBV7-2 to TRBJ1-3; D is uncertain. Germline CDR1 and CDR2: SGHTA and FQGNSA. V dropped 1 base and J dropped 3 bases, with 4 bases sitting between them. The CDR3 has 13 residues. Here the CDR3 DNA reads TGTGCCAGCAGCTTAGGGCGTGGAAACACCATATATTTT. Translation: CASSLGRGNTIYF.

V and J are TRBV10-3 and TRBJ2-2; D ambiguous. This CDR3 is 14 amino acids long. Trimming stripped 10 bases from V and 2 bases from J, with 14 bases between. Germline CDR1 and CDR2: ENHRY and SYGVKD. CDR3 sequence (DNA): TGTGCCAGTAGGAAGGACGCAAACACCGGGGAGCTGTTTTTT. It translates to CASRKDANTGELFF.

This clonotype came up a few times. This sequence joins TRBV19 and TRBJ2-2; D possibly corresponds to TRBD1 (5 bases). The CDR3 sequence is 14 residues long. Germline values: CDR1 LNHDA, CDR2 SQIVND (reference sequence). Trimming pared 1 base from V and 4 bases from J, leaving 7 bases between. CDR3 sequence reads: CASSIGTLTGELFF. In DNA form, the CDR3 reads TGTGCCAGTAGTATAGGGACACTCACCGGGGAGCTGTTTTTT.

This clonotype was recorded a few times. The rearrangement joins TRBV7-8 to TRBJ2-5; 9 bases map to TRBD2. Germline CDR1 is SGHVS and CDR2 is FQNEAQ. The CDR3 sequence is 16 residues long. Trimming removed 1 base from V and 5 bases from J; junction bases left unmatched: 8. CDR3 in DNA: TGTGCCAGCAGCTTAGGAGGCGGGGGGGCCGGGGAGACCCAGTACTTC. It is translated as CASSLGGGGAGETQYF.

The CDR3 DNA reads TGTGCCAGCAGCCTAATGGGGGGGGACAATGAGCAGTACTTC. Its protein is CASSLMGGDNEQYF. V usage is TRBV7-3 and J usage is TRBJ2-7, with D possibly matching TRBD2 (7 bases). Looked up from germline, CDR1 is SGHTA and CDR2 is FQGTGA. The CDR3 is 14 residues long. V was cut by 5 bases and J by 7 bases, with 18 bases left in between.

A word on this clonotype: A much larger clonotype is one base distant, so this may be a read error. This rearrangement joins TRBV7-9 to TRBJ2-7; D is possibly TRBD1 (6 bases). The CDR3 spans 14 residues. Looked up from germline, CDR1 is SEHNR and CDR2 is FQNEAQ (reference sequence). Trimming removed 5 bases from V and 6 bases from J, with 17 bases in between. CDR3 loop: CASSPSRPTGEQYF. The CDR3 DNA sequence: TGTGCCAGCAGCCCATCCCGTCCGACAGGCGAGCAGTACTTC.

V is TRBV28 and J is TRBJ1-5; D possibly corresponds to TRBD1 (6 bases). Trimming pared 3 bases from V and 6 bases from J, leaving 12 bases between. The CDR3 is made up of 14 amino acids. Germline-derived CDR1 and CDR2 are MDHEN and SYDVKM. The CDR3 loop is CASSFLGGLQPQHF. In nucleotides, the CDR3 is TGTGCCAGCAGTTTCTTGGGGGGGCTTCAGCCCCAGCATTTT.

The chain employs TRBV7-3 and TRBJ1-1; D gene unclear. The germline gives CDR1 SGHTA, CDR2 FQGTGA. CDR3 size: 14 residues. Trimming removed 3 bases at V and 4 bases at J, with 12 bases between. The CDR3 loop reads CASSLDSAGTEAFF. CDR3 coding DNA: TGTGCCAGCAGCTTGGATAGCGCCGGCACTGAAGCTTTCTTT.

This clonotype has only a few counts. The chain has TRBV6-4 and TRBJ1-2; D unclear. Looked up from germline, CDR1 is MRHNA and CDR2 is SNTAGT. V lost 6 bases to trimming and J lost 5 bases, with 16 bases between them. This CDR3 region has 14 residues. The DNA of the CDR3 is TGTGCCAGCAGACCGGGCCCTGAGCCTTATGGCTACACCTTC. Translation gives CASRPGPEPYGYTF.

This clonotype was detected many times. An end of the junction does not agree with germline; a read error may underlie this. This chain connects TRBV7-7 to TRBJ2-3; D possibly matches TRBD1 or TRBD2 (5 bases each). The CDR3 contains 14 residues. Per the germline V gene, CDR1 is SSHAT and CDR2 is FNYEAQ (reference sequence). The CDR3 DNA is TGTGCTAGCAGCTTTGGGGGTGGCACAGATACGCAGTATTTT. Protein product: CASSFGGGTDTQYF.

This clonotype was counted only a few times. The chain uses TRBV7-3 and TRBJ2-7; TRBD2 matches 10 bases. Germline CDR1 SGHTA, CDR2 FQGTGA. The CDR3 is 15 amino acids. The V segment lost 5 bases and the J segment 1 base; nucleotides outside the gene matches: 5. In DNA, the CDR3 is TGTGCCAGCAGCGCGTCGGGACTAGCGTCCTACGAGCAGTACTTC. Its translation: CASSASGLASYEQYF.

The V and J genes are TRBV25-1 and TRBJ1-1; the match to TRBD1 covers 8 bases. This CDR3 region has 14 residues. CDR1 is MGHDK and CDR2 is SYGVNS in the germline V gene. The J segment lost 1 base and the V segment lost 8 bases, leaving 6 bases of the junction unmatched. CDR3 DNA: TGTGCCAGCGGACAGGGAGAGTGGAACACTGAAGCTTTCTTT. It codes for CASGQGEWNTEAFF.